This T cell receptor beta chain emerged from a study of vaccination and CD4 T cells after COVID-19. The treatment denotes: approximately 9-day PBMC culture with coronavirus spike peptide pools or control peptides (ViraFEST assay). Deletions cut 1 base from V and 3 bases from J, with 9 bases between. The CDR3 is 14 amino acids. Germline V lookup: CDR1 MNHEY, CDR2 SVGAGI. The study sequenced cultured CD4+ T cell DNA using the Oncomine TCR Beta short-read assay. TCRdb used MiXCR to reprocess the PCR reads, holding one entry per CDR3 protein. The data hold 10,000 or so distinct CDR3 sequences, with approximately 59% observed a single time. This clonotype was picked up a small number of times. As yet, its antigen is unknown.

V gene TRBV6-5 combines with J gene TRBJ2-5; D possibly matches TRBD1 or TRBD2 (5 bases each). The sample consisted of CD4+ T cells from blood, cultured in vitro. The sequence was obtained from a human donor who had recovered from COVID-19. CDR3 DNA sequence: TGTGCCAGCAGTTACTTGGTGGGGGAAGAGACCCAGTACTTC. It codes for CASSYLVGEETQYF.